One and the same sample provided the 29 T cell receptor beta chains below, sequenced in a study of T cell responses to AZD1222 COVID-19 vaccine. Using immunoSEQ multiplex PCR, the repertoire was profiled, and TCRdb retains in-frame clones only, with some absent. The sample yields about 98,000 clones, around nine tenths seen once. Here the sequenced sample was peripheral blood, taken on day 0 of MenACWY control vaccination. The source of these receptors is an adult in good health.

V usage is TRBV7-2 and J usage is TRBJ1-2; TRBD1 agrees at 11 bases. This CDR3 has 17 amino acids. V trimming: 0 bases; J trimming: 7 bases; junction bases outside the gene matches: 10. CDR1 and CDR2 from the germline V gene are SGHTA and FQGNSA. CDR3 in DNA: TGTGCCAGCAGCTTAGCGCAATACAGGACAGGGGGCGGTGGCTACACCTTC. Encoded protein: CASSLAQYRTGGGGYTF.

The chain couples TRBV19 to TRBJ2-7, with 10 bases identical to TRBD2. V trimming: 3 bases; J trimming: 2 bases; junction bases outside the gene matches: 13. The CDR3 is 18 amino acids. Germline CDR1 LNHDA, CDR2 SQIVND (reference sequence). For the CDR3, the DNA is TGTGCCAGTAGTATGATGTTGAGCGGGGGGGCAAACCCCTACGAGCAGTACTTC. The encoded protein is CASSMMLSGGANPYEQYF.

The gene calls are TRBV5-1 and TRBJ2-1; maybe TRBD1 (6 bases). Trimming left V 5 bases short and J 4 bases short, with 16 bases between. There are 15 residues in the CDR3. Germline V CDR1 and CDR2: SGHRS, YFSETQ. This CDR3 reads CASRSTGYIYNEQFF. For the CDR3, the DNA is TGCGCCAGCAGATCGACAGGATATATTTACAATGAGCAGTTCTTC.

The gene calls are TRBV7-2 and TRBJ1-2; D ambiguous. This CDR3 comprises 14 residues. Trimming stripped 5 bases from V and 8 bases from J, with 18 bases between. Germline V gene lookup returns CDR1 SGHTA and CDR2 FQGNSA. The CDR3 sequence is CASSPADGAGGYTF. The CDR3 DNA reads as TGTGCCAGCAGCCCAGCGGACGGTGCTGGGGGCTACACCTTC.

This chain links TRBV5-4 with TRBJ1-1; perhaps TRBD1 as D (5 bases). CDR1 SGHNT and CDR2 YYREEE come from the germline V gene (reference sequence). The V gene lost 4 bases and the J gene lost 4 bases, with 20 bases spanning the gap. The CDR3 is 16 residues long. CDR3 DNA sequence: TGTGCCAGCAGCATGGGTTTGGGGAGTGGGGGCACTGAAGCTTTCTTT. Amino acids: CASSMGLGSGGTEAFF.

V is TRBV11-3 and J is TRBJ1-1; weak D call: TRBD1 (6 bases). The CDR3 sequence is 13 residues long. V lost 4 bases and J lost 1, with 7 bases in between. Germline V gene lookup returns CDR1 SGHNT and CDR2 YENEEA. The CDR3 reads CASSWTANTEAFF. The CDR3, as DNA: TGTGCCAGCAGCTGGACAGCGAACACTGAAGCTTTCTTT.

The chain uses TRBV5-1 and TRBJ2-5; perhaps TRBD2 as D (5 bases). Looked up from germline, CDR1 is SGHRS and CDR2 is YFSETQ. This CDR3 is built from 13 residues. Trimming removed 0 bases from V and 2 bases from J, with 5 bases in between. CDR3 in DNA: TGCGCCAGCAGCTTGGGACTACAAGAGACCCAGTACTTC. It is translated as CASSLGLQETQYF.

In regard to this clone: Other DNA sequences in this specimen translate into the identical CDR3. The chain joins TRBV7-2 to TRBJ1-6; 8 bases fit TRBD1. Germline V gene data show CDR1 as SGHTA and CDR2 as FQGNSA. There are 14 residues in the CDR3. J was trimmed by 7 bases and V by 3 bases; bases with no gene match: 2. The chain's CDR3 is CASSLRQGNSPLHF. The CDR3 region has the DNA TGTGCCAGCAGCTTGCGACAGGGGAATTCACCCCTCCACTTT.

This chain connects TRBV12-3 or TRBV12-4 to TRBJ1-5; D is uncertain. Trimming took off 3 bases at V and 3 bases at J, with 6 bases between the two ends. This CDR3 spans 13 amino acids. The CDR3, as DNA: TGTGCCAGCAGTTTTCAGGCCAATCAGCCCCAGCATTTT. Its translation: CASSFQANQPQHF.

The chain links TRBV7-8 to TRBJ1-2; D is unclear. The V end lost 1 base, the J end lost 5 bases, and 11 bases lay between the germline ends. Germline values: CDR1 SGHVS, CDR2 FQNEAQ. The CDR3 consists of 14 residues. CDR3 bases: TGTGCCAGCAGCTTAGACCAGCTCCCGTATGGCTACACCTTC. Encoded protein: CASSLDQLPYGYTF.

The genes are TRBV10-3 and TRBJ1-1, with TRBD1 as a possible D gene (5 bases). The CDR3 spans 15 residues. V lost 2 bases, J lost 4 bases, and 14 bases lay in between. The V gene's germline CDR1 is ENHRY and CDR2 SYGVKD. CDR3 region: CAISEPSGPGTEAFF. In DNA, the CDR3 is TGTGCCATCAGTGAGCCCTCGGGACCAGGCACTGAAGCTTTCTTT.

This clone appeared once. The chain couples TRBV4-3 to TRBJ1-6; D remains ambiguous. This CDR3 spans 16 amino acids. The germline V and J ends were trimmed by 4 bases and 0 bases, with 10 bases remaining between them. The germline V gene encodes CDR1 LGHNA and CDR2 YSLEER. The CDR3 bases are TGCGCCAGCAGCCGGACTTTCTCCTCCTATAATTCACCCCTCCACTTT. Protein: CASSRTFSSYNSPLHF.

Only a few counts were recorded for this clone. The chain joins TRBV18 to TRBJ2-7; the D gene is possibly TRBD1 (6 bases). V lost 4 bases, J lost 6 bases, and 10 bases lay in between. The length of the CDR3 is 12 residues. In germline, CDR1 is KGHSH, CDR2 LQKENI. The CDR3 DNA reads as TGTGCCAGCTCACTTTCGGACAGCGAGCAGTACTTC. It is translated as CASSLSDSEQYF.

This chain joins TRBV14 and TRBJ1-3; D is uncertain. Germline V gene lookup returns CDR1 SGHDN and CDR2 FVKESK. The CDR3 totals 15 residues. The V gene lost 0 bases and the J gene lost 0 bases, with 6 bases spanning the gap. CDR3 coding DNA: TGTGCCAGCAGCCAAGAGGCGTTCTCTGGAAACACCATATATTTT. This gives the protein CASSQEAFSGNTIYF.

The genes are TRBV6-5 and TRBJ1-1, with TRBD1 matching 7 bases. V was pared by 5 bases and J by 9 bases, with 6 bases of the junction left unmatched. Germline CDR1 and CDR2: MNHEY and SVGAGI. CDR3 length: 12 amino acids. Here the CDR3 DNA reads TGTGCCAGCAGTCTTTTGACAGGGAAAGCTTTCTTT. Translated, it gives CASSLLTGKAFF.

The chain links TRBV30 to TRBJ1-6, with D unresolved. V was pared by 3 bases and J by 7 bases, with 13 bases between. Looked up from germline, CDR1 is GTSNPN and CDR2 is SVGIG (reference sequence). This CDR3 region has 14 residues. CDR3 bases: TGTGCCTGGAGGCACCAGTTGTCGAATTCACCCCTCCACTTT. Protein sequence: CAWRHQLSNSPLHF.

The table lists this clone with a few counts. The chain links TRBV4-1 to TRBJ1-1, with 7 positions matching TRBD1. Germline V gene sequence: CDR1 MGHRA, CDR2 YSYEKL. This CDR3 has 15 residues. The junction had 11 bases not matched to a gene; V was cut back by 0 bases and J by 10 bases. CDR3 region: CASSQDEPGRGPAFF. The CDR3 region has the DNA TGCGCCAGCAGCCAAGACGAACCAGGGAGGGGGCCAGCTTTCTTT.

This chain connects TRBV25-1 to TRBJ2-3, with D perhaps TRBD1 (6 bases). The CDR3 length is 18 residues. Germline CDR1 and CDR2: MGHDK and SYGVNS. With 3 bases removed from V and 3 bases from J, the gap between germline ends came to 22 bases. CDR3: CASSDTVGGWQGTDTQYF. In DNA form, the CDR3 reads TGTGCCAGCAGTGACACGGTTGGGGGTTGGCAGGGGACAGATACGCAGTATTTT.

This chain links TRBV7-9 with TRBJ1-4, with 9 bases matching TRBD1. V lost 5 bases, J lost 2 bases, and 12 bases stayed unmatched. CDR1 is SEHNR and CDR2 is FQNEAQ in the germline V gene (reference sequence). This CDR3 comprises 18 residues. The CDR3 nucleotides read TGTGCCAGCAGCCGTGGGACAGGGAAGGACCCTACTAATGAAAAACTGTTTTTT. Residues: CASSRGTGKDPTNEKLFF. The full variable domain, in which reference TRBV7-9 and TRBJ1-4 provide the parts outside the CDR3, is DTGVSQNPRHKITKRGQNVTFRCDPISEHNRLYWYRQTLGQGPEFLTYFQNEAQLEKSRLLSDRFSAERPKGSFSTLEIQRTEQGDSAMYLCASSRGTGKDPTNEKLFFGSGTQLSVL.

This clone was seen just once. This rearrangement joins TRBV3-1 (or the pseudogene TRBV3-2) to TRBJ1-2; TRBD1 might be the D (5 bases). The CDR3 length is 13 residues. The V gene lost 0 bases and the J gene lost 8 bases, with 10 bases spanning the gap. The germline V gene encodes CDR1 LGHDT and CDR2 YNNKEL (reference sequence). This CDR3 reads CASSQDRAGGYTF. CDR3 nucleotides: TGTGCCAGCAGCCAAGACAGGGCTGGCGGCTACACCTTC.

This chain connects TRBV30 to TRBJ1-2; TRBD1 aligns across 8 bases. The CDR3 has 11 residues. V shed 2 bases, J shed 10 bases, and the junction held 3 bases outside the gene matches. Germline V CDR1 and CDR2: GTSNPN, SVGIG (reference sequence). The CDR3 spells CAWSSTGDYTF. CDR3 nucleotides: TGTGCCTGGAGTTCGACAGGGGACTACACCTTC.

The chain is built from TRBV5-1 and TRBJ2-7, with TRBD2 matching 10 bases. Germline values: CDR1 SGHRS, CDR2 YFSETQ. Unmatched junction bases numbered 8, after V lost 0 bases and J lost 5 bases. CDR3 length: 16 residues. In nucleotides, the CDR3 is TGCGCCAGCAGCTTGGTGGGAAGCGGGGGGGCCCACGAGCAGTACTTC. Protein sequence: CASSLVGSGGAHEQYF.

In DNA form, the CDR3 reads TGCGCCAGCAGAGGGGGGAACACTGAAGCTTTCTTT. It translates to CASRGGNTEAFF. The V gene is TRBV5-1, the J gene TRBJ1-1, with a tentative D call TRBD1 (6 bases). V lost 5 bases to trimming and J lost 1 base, with 6 bases between them. The CDR3 is made up of 12 amino acids. The germline gives CDR1 SGHRS, CDR2 YFSETQ.

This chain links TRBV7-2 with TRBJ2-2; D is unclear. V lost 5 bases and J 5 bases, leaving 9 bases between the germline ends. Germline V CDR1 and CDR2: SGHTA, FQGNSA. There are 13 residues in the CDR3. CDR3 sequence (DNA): TGTGCCAGCAGCAAGAGTTTGACCGGGGAGCTGTTTTTT. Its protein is CASSKSLTGELFF.

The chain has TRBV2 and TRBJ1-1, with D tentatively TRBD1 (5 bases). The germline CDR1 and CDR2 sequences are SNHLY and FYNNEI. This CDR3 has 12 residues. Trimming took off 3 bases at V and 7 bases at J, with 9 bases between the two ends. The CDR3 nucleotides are TGTGCCAGCAGTGACATCGGGGGTGAAGCTTTCTTT. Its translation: CASSDIGGEAFF.

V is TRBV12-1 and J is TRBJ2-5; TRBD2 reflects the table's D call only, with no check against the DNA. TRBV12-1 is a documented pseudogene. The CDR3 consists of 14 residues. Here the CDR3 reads CASSPSGGQETQYF. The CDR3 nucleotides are TGTGCCAGCAGCCCCTCGGGGGGCCAAGAGACCCAGTACTTC.

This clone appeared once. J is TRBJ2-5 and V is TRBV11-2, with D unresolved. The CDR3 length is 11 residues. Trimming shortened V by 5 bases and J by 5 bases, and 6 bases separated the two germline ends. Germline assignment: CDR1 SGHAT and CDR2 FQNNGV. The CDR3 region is CASSPGETQYF. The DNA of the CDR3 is TGTGCCAGCAGCCCCGGGGAGACCCAGTACTTC.

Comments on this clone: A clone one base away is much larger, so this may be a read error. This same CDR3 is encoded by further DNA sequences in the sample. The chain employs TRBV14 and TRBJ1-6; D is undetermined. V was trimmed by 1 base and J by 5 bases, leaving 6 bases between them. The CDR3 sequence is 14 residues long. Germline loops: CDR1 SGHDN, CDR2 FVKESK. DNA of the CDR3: TGTGCCAGCAGCCAAGGTCTCAATAATTCACCCCTCCACTTT. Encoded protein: CASSQGLNNSPLHF.

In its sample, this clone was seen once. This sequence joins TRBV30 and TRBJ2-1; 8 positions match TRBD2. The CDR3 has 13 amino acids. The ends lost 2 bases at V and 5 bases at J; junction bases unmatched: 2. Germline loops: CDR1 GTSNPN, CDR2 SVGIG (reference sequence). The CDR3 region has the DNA TGTGCCTGGAGTCCGGGGGGGCACAATGAGCAGTTCTTC. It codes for CAWSPGGHNEQFF.